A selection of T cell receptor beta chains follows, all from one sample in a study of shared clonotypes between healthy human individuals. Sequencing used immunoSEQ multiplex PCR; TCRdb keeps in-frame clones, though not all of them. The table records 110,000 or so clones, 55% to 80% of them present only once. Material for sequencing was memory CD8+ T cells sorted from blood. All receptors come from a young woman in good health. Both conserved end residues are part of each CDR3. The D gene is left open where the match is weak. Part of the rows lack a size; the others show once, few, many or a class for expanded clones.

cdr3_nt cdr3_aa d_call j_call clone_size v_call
TGTGCCAGTAGTCCTACCCGACAGCTTAACTATGGCTACACCTTC CASSPTRQLNYGYTF NA TRBJ1-2 NA TRBV19
TGTGCCACGGCAGGCCCCGGCACAGATACGCAGTATTTT CATAGPGTDTQYF NA TRBJ2-3 many TRBV25-1
TGTGCCAGCAGTCTTCTCGGGACTCGCACAGATACGCAGTATTTT CASSLLGTRTDTQYF NA TRBJ2-3 NA TRBV7-9
TGTGCCAGCAGCCCGGGGGGGGGCTACGGCTGGAAGACCCAGTACTTC CASSPGGGYGWKTQYF TRBD2 TRBJ2-5 NA TRBV27
TGTGCCAGCTCACTTTCTAGCGTCCCGGGGAACATTCAGTACTTC CASSLSSVPGNIQYF NA TRBJ2-4 NA TRBV18
TGTGCCAGCAGGGGGACAGGCGCCTACGAGCAGTACTTC CASRGTGAYEQYF TRBD1 TRBJ2-7 many TRBV28
TGTGCCAGCAGCTTTCACGGGGCTTTGCAGCAGTACTTC CASSFHGALQQYF NA TRBJ2-7 once TRBV7-8
TGTGCCTGGACCCGAGCCGCGCACGATTACGAGCAGTACTTC CAWTRAAHDYEQYF NA TRBJ2-7 NA TRBV11-3
TGTGCCAGCAGCTTAGCTGGACTAGCGGGGAATGAGCAGTTCTTC CASSLAGLAGNEQFF TRBD2 TRBJ2-1 NA TRBV7-9
TGCGCCAGCAGCCAAGGGTACAGCGGGAGTGCAGAGACCCAGTACTTC CASSQGYSGSAETQYF TRBD2 TRBJ2-5 NA TRBV4-1
TGTGCCAGCAGCTTAAATTGGATTGGGGATGAGCAGTTCTTC CASSLNWIGDEQFF NA TRBJ2-1 NA TRBV7-9
TGTGCCAGCAGCTTTCCCCCGTCTTTACAGGGTGGATTGAGGCGAGAGACCCAGTACTTC CASSFPPSLQGGLRRETQYF NA TRBJ2-5 once TRBV5-5
TGTGCCAGCAGTGAAGGGGTTGAGGGGTGGGAGCTGTTTTTT CASSEGVEGWELFF NA TRBJ2-2 NA TRBV6-1
TGTGCCAGCAGTCCACAGGGGGCCGGCAATCAGCCCCAGCATTTT CASSPQGAGNQPQHF TRBD1 TRBJ1-5 NA TRBV7-9
TGTGCCAGCAAGTCGAGATCCGAGCAGTACTTC CASKSRSEQYF NA TRBJ2-7 NA TRBV28